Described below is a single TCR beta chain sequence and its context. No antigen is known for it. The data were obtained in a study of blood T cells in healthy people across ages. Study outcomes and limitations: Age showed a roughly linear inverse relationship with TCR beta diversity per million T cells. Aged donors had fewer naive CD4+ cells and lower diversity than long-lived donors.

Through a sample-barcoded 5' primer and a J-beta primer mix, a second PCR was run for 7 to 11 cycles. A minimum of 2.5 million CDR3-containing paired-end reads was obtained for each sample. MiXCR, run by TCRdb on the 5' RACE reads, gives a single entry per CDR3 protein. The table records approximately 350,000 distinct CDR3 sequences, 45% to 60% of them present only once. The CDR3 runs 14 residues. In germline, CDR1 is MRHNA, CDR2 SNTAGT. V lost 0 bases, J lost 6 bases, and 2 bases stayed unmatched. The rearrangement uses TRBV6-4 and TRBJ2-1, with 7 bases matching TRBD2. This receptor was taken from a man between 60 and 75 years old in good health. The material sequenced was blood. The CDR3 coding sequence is TGTGCCAGCAGTGACTCCGGGACTATCAATGAGCAGTTCTTC. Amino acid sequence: CASSDSGTINEQFF.